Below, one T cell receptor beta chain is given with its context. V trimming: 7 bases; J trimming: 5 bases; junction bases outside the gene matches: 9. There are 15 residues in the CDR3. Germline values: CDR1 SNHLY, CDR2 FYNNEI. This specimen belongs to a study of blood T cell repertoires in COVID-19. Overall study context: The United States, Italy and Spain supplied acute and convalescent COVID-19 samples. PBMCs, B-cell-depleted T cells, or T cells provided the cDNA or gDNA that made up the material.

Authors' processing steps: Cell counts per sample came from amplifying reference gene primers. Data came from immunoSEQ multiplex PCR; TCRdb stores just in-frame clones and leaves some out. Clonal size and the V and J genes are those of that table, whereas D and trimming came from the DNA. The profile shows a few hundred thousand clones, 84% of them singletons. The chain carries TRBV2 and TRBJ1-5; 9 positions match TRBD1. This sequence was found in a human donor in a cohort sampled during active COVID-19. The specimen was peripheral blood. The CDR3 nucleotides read TGTGCCAGCACTTTGGACAGGGGCAGGGATCAGCCCCAGCATTTT. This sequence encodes CASTLDRGRDQPQHF.